This T cell receptor beta chain originates from a study of T cells in Graves' hyperthyroidism and ophthalmopathy. Study context: Peripheral blood draws took place at initial diagnosis, ahead of any treatment.

To note about this clonotype: The junction and the germline gene differ at one end; a read error may be behind it.

Ophthalmopathy in the patients scored at least 3 on Clinical Activity Score and at least 4 on NOSPECS grade, lasting under 3 months. Clinical symptoms, serum thyroxine, TRAb, thyroid ultrasound and orbital computed tomography informed diagnoses. The CDR3 extends over 16 amino acids. Germline-derived CDR1 and CDR2 are LNHDA and SQIVND (reference sequence). RNA transcripts provided the source from which TCR beta CDR3 regions were amplified. The TCR CDR3 was amplified in a first-round RT-PCR using the HTBI primer set. MiXCR, run by TCRdb on the multiplex PCR reads, gives a single entry per CDR3 protein. The table includes 700,000 or so distinct CDR3 sequences, more than 14% detected once.

The chain employs TRBV19 and TRBJ2-2; 8 bases match TRBD2. The source of this sequence is a woman in her forties or fifties with Graves' ophthalmopathy. The sequenced material came from blood. CDR3 DNA: TGTGCCAGTAGTCCCGTAGCGGGACGGGACACCGGGGAGCTGTCTTTT. It codes for CASSPVAGRDTGELSF.